Sequencing of this T cell receptor beta chain was carried out in a study of a mutant IDH1 vaccine in newly diagnosed glioma. Study-wide background: Patients arrived already treated with radiotherapy, temozolomide, or both, most having had both.

The time point: baseline, week 1 (first vaccination visit). Treatment specified: pre-vaccination baseline after standard-of-care therapy. Germline CDR1 reads SQVTM; CDR2 reads ANQGSEA. This CDR3 has 14 amino acids. Deletions cut 6 bases from V and 4 bases from J, with 17 bases between. On this clone: Its antigen is currently unknown.

Clones were sequenced by immunoSEQ multiplex PCR, and TCRdb holds only the in-frame ones, with some missing. Of 92,000 or so clones in the sample, roughly four fifths were seen once. Whole-study results and caveats: Among top peripheral T cell clonotypes, changes seemed unrelated to pseudoprogression.

V and J are TRBV29-1 and TRBJ2-3; TRBD1 is a possible D gene (6 bases). The sequences come from PBMCs, collected from a glioma patient treated with radiotherapy, temozolomide or both. This TCR came from a man in his forties or fifties with glioma. Some clones in this sample may be carry-over from other donors' samples. CDR3 amino acids: CSVAQGGAADTQYF. The CDR3 DNA sequence: TGCAGCGTGGCACAGGGTGGCGCGGCAGATACGCAGTATTTT.